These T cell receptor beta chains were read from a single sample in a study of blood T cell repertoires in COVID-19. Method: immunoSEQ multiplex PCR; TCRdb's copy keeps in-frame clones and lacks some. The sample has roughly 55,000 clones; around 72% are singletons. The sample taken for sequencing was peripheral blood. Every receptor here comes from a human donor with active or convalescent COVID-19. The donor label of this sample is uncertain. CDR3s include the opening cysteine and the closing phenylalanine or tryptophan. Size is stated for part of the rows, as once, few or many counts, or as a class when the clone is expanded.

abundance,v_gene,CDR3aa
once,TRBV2,CASSGIRDSNSPLHF
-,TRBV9,CASSVGSSGVPYEQYF
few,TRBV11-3,CASSPQPNDRDGENWYEQYF
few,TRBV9,CASSPRVGMNTEAFF
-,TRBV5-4,CASSLAEAGGKTQYF
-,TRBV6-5,CASRAAESFSYEQYF
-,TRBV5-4,CASSLSGSGAYNEQFF
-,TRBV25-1,CASRPTRTSGSFYNEQFF
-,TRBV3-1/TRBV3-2,CASSQSTGLLYF
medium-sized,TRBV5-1,CASSNGQPGELFF
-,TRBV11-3,CASSRGGPTGNTIYF
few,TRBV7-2,CASGAGSNTIYF
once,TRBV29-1,CSVLWTNKGETQYF
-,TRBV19,CASNPRDSSPEQFF
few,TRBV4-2,CASSPREGDYWGTEAFF
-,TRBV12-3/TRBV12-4,CASSLGWGDTQYF
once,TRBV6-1,CASSENPFTEYNEQFF
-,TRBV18,CASSPPRATGEQYF
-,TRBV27,CASSLTGQNYEQYF
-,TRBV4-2,CASSQALGQGAYEQYF
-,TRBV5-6,CASSPGTAPGYTF
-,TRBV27,CASSLRETQETQYF
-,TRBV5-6,CASSLNRDRGPGELFF
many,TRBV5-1,CASQGTEQGYTF
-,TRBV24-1,CATSDLGGVGETQYF
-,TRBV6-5,CARKTGTSGINEQFF
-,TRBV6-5,CASSYDTQGYGYTF
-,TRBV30,CAWRLAGGPGNIQYF
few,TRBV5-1,CASSLMQYSYEQYF
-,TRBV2,CATHRESVGEQYF
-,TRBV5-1,CASSLDGTGWTEAFF
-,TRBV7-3,CASSLILAVETQYF
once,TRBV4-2,CASSQATGHSYNEQFF
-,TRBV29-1,CSLIRETEQFF
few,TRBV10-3,CAIRYRVEGTEAFF
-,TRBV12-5,CASAPGLGTQTQYF
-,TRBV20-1,CSASTQSTNEKLFF
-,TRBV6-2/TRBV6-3,CASSYPQGSYGYTF
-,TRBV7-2,CASSWASGTGNEQFF
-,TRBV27,CASSSGLAGVYEQYF
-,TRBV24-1,CATSDMSTSASYNEQFF
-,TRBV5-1,CASSLLGGNQETQYF
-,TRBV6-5,CASPDPRGQRSPLHF
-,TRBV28,CATSPLGLVNTGELFF